The present entry profiles one TCR beta chain with its context. Random hexamers served to reverse transcribe roughly 0.45 to 1 ug RNA. TCRdb re-analysed the immunoSEQ multiplex PCR reads in MiXCR, keeping a single row per CDR3 protein. The data show over 150,000 distinct CDR3 sequences, 85% to 95% seen once. Sequencing of TCR beta was performed on blood CD8+ T cells and on blood CD4+ T cells. The sample is drawn from a study of CD8 T cells in Susac syndrome. The clonotype originates from a human donor with Susac syndrome. Sequences were obtained from CD4+ T cells from PBMCs.

CDR3 DNA sequence: TGTGCCTGGAGTGTCGGGGGGGGCCGGGAGACCCAGTACTTC. Its translation is CAWSVGGGRETQYF. V is TRBV30 and J is TRBJ2-5; 8 positions match TRBD2. The CDR3 is made up of 14 amino acids. The J segment lost 5 bases and the V segment lost 0 bases, leaving 5 bases of the junction unmatched. Germline CDR1 and CDR2: GTSNPN and SVGIG (reference sequence).